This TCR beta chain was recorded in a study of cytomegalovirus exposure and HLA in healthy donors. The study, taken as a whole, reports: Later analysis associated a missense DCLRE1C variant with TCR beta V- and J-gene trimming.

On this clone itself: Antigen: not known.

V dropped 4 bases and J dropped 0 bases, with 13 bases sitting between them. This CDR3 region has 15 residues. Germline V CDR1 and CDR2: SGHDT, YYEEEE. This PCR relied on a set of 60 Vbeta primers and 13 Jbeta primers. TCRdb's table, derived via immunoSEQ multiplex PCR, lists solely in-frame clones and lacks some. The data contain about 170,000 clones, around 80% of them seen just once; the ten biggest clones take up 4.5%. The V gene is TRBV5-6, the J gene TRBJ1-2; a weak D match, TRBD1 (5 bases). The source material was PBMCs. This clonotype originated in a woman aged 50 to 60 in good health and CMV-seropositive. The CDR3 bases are TGTGCCAGCAGCCCGCGGGACGTATCTAACTATGGCTACACCTTC. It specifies CASSPRDVSNYGYTF.